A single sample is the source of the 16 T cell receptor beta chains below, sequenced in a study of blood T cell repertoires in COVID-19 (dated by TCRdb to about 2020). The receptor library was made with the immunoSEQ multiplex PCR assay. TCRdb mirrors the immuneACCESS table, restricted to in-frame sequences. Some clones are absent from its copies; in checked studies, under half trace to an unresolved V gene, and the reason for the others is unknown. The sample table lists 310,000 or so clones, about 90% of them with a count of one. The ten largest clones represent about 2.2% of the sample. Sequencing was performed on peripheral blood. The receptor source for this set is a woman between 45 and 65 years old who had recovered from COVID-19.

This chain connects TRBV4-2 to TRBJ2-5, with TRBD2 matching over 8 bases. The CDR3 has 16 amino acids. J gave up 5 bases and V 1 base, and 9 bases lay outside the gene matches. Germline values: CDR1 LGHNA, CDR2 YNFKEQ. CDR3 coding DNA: TGTGCCAGCAGCCAAGCTTTTAGCGGGATCACTGAGACCCAGTACTTC. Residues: CASSQAFSGITETQYF.

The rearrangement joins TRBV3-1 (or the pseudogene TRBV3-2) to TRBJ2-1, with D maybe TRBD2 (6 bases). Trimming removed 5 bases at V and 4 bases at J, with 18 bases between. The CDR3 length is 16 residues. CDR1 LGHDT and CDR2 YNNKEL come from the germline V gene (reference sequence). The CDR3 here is CASSTWDSLLYNEQFF. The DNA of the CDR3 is TGTGCCAGCAGCACCTGGGACTCCCTCCTATACAATGAGCAGTTCTTC.

CDR3 bases: TGTGCCAGCAGTCAGGGACAGGGGACTGAAGCTTTCTTT. This gives the protein CASSQGQGTEAFF. The chain joins TRBV6-5 to TRBJ1-1; TRBD1 aligns across 10 bases. Germline V lookup: CDR1 MNHEY, CDR2 SVGAGI. V trimming: 5 bases; J trimming: 5 bases; junction bases outside the gene matches: 2. This CDR3 is built from 13 residues.

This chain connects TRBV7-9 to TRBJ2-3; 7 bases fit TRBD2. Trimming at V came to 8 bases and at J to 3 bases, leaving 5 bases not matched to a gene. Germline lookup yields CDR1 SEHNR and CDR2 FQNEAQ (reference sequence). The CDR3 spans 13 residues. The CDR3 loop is CASSPGGTDTQYF. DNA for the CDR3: TGTGCCAGCTCCCCGGGGGGTACAGATACGCAGTATTTT.

CDR3 sequence reads: CASSRLGPDEQFF. Here the CDR3 DNA reads TGTGCCAGCAGCAGACTAGGCCCCGATGAGCAGTTCTTC. The chain joins TRBV3-1 (or the pseudogene TRBV3-2) to TRBJ2-1, with TRBD2 as a possible D gene (6 bases). This CDR3 spans 13 amino acids. The V gene's germline CDR1 is LGHDT and CDR2 YNNKEL (reference sequence). V was cut by 5 bases and J by 8 bases, with 13 bases left in between.

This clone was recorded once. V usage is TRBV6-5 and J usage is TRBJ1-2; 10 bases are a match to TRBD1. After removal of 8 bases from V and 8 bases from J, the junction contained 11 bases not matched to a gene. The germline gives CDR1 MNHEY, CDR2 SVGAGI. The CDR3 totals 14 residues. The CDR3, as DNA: TGTGCCAGCTACTTCCGACAGGGGGCGAAAGGCTACACCTTC. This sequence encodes CASYFRQGAKGYTF.

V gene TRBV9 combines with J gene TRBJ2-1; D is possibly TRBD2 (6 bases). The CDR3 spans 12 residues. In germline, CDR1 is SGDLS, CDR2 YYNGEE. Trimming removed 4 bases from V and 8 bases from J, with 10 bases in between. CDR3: CASSLREDEQFF. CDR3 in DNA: TGTGCCAGCAGCCTCAGGGAGGATGAGCAGTTCTTC.

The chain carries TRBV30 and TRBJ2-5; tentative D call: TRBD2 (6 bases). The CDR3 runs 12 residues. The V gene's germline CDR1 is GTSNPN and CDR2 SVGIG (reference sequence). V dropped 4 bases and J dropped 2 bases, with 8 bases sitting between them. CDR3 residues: CAWNGGQETQYF. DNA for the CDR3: TGTGCCTGGAATGGAGGGCAAGAGACCCAGTACTTC.

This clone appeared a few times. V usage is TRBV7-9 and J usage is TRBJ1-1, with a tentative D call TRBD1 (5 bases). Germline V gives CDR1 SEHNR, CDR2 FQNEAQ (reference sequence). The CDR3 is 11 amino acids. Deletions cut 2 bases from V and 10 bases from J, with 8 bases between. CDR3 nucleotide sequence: TGTGCCAGCAGCTTACAGGGCCCAGCTTTCTTT. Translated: CASSLQGPAFF.

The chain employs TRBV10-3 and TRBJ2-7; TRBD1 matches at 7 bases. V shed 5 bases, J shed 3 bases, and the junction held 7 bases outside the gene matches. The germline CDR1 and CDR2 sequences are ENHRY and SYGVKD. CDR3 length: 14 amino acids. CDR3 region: CAISPTGEVYEQYF. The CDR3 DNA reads TGTGCCATCAGTCCCACAGGGGAAGTCTACGAGCAGTACTTC.

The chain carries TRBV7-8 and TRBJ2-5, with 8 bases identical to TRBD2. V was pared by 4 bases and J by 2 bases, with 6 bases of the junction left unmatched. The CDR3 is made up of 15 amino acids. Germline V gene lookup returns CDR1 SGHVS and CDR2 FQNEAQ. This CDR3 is CASSSLAGPQETQYF. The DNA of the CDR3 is TGTGCCAGCAGCTCCCTAGCGGGCCCTCAAGAGACCCAGTACTTC. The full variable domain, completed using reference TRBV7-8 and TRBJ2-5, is GAGVSQSPRYKVAKRGQDVALRCDPISGHVSLFWYQQALGQGPEFLTYFQNEAQLDKSGLPSDRFFAERPEGSVSTLKIQRTQQEDSAVYLCASSSLAGPQETQYFGPGTRLLVL.

CDR3 nucleotides: TGTGCCAGCAGCGTAGTAGCGGGGGTGTCAGAGACCCAGTACTTC. This sequence encodes CASSVVAGVSETQYF. V is TRBV9 and J is TRBJ2-5; 9 nucleotides align to TRBD2. The CDR3 loop spans 15 amino acids. The germline V gene encodes CDR1 SGDLS and CDR2 YYNGEE. Trimming at V came to 0 bases and at J to 4 bases, leaving 4 bases not matched to a gene.

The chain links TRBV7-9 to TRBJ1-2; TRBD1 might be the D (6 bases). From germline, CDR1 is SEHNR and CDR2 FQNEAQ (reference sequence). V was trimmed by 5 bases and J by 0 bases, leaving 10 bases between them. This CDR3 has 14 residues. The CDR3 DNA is TGTGCCAGCAGCACCCGGGACACTAACTATGGCTACACCTTC. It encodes CASSTRDTNYGYTF.

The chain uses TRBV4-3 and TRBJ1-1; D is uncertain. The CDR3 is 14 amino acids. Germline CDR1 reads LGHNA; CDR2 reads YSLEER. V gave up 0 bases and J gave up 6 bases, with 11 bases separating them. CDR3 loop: CASSQDPNSAEAFF. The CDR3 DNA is TGCGCCAGCAGCCAAGATCCCAATTCGGCTGAAGCTTTCTTT.

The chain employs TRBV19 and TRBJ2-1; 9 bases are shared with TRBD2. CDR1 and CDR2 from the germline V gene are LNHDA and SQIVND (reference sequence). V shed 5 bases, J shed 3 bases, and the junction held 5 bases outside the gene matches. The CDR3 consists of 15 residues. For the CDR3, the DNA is TGTGCCAGTAGTCACATAGCGGGAGACTACAATGAGCAGTTCTTC. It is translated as CASSHIAGDYNEQFF.

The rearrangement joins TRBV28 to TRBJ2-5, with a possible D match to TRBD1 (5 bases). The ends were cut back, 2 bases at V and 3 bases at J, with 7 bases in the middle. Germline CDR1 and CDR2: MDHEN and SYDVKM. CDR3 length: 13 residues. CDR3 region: CASSLAREETQYF. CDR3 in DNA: TGTGCCAGCAGTTTAGCCAGGGAAGAGACCCAGTACTTC.